Shown below are 13 T cell receptor beta chains from a single sample sequenced in a study of cytomegalovirus exposure and HLA in healthy donors. Primers: 60 Vbeta forward and 13 Jbeta reverse. Method: immunoSEQ multiplex PCR; TCRdb's copy keeps in-frame clones and lacks some. The sample records approximately 110,000 clones, 70% to 80% being singletons. Sequenced: PBMCs. These receptors originate from a woman between 40 and 55 years old in good health and CMV-seronegative.

The chain carries TRBV5-1 and TRBJ2-7; TRBD1 agrees at 8 bases. CDR3 length equals 13 residues. V dropped 4 bases and J dropped 5; count of bases not matched to a gene: 5. Germline CDR1 reads SGHRS; CDR2 reads YFSETQ. The CDR3 is CASSGQGGHEQYF. Here the CDR3 DNA reads TGCGCCAGCAGCGGACAGGGAGGCCACGAGCAGTACTTC.

This clone has just one count. The chain uses TRBV15 and TRBJ2-6, with D unresolved. V lost 1 base, J lost 4 bases, and 8 bases lay in between. Germline V gives CDR1 LNHNV, CDR2 YYDKDF (reference sequence). CDR3 size: 15 residues. This CDR3 is CATSRGVSGANVLTF. CDR3 sequence (DNA): TGTGCCACCAGCAGAGGTGTGTCAGGGGCCAACGTCCTGACTTTC.

The rearrangement joins TRBV10-3 to TRBJ2-3, with 7 nucleotides matching TRBD1. This CDR3 has 15 residues. The V gene's germline CDR1 is ENHRY and CDR2 SYGVKD. The chain's CDR3 is CASRWTGSSPDTQYF. In DNA form, the CDR3 reads TGTGCATCTCGATGGACAGGATCGAGCCCAGATACGCAGTATTTT.

The J gene is TRBJ2-5, the V gene TRBV7-2, with TRBD1 identical over 8 bases. From germline, CDR1 is SGHTA and CDR2 FQGNSA. The junction had 10 bases not matched to a gene; V was cut back by 5 bases and J by 5 bases. The CDR3 consists of 15 residues. Here the CDR3 reads CASSRYQGAGETQYF. The CDR3 nucleotides read TGTGCCAGCAGCAGATACCAGGGGGCTGGGGAGACCCAGTACTTC.

Comment on this clone: Additional DNA sequences in this sample encode the identical CDR3. The chain has TRBV5-4 and TRBJ1-4; D is unresolved. The germline CDR1 and CDR2 sequences are SGHNT and YYREEE (reference sequence). V lost 0 bases and J lost 7, with 13 bases in between. The CDR3 spans 15 residues. CDR3 nucleotide sequence: TGTGCCAGCAGCTTGGAGGGCGGGCATGGTGAAAAACTGTTTTTT. It codes for CASSLEGGHGEKLFF.

The rearrangement joins TRBV4-1 to TRBJ1-2; no definite D call. Germline CDR1 MGHRA, CDR2 YSYEKL. The CDR3 is 14 residues long. V lost 1 base, J lost 2 bases, and 8 bases lay in between. The CDR3 reads CASSQGYGNYGYTF. CDR3 coding DNA: TGCGCCAGCAGCCAAGGGTACGGGAACTATGGCTACACCTTC.

This clone was found a few times. The chain recombines TRBV7-2 with TRBJ2-1, with 13 bases matching TRBD2. V dropped 3 bases and J dropped 7; count of bases not matched to a gene: 9. The CDR3 loop spans 17 amino acids. Per the germline V gene, CDR1 is SGHTA and CDR2 is FQGNSA. In DNA, the CDR3 is TGTGCCAGCAGCTTTCGACTAGCGGGGGGCCGTCGGAATGAGCAGTTCTTC. Translating it yields CASSFRLAGGRRNEQFF.

The chain carries TRBV9 and TRBJ1-5; tentatively, D is TRBD1 (5 bases). The germline gives CDR1 SGDLS, CDR2 YYNGEE. The CDR3 is 14 amino acids. Trimming took off 6 bases at V and 5 bases at J, with 15 bases between the two ends. CDR3 sequence: CASNSGWLDQPQHF. CDR3 DNA: TGTGCCAGCAACTCAGGGTGGTTAGATCAGCCCCAGCATTTT.

V is TRBV19 and J is TRBJ1-1; tentative D call: TRBD1 (5 bases). Looked up from germline, CDR1 is LNHDA and CDR2 is SQIVND (reference sequence). The CDR3 length is 15 residues. Trimming shortened V by 1 base and J by 4 bases, and 13 bases separated the two germline ends. CDR3 protein: CASSIGVEGPTEAFF. CDR3 DNA sequence: TGTGCCAGTAGTATAGGGGTGGAGGGACCCACTGAAGCTTTCTTT.

This clone has a handful of counts. Other nucleotide sequences from this sample produce the same CDR3. J is TRBJ2-5 and V is TRBV5-6, with D tentatively TRBD1 (6 bases). The CDR3 runs to 16 residues. The V gene's germline CDR1 is SGHDT and CDR2 YYEEEE. Between the trimmed V and J ends, which lost 0 bases and 9 bases, there was a span of 21 bases. Here the CDR3 DNA reads TGTGCCAGCAGCTTGGTGGGAACAGGGTGGGTCAATCCCCAGTACTTC. Encoded protein: CASSLVGTGWVNPQYF. Complete variable domain (other parts from reference TRBV5-6 and TRBJ2-5): DAGVTQSPTHLIKTRGQQVTLRCSPKSGHDTVSWYQQALGQGPQFIFQYYEEEERQRGNFPDRFSGHQFPNYSSELNVNALLLGDSALYLCASSLVGTGWVNPQYFGPGTRLLVL.

The J gene is TRBJ1-3, the V gene TRBV28; perhaps TRBD1 as D (6 bases). The CDR3 extends over 15 amino acids. Germline V lookup: CDR1 MDHEN, CDR2 SYDVKM. Trimming removed 7 bases from V and 0 bases from J, with 13 bases in between. This chain's CDR3 is CASNKQGNSGNTIYF. In nucleotides, the CDR3 is TGTGCCAGCAACAAACAGGGCAACTCTGGAAACACCATATATTTT.

This clone was observed a few times. The V call is TRBV2, the J call TRBJ1-2, with 8 bases matching TRBD1. Unmatched junction bases numbered 12, after V lost 3 bases and J lost 3 bases. CDR3 size: 17 residues. The germline V gene has CDR1 SNHLY and CDR2 FYNNEI. The CDR3 here is CASSEGTGSGEYYGYTF. Here the CDR3 DNA reads TGTGCCAGCAGTGAGGGGACAGGAAGCGGGGAGTACTATGGCTACACCTTC.

The CDR3 sequence: CASSDSPGGVSNPFNYGYTF. In DNA, the CDR3 is TGTGCCAGCAGTGACTCTCCAGGGGGCGTCTCCAACCCCTTTAACTATGGCTACACCTTC. The chain combines TRBV6-4 with TRBJ1-2, with 8 bases aligning to TRBD1. The CDR3 loop spans 20 amino acids. Trimming cost V 0 bases and J 1 base; bases outside gene matches: 16. Germline CDR1 reads MRHNA; CDR2 reads SNTAGT.